These T cell receptor beta chains were read from a single sample in a study of regulatory T cells in long-lasting Graves disease. MiXCR, run by TCRdb on the multiplex PCR reads, gives a single entry per CDR3 protein. Here the sample spans about 200,000 distinct CDR3 sequences, approximately 20% being singletons. The sample was peripheral blood mononuclear cells (PBMCs), taken at new diagnosis, from a patient treated with antithyroid drugs. These receptors were obtained from a female donor with Graves disease. Both conserved end residues are trimmed from each CDR3. Fields, in order: J gene, clone size, V gene, CDR3 protein. Some rows mark clone size as missing; the rest say once, few, many or name a class of expanded clone.

TRBJ2-3 | many | TRBV20-1 | SPGLAGHRGDTQY
TRBJ2-1 | . | TRBV9 | ASSVEGTSGRAEGNEQF
TRBJ2-2 | . | TRBV28 | ASSLYGSGHSSTGELF
TRBJ2-6 | . | TRBV19 | ASSHPGAASGANVLT
TRBJ2-7 | many | TRBV6-2/TRBV6-3 | ASSYRGTSGDLYEQY
TRBJ1-1 | few | TRBV5-1 | ASSRGPQGASTEAF
TRBJ1-5 | . | TRBV29-1 | SVGQGNNQPQH
TRBJ2-3 | few | TRBV6-1 | ASSTRLAGGPVDTQY
TRBJ2-1 | many | TRBV29-1 | SGLVGGPINEQF
TRBJ1-5 | many | TRBV12-3/TRBV12-4 | ASSLIRNQPQH
TRBJ2-2 | many | TRBV20-1 | SAVTSGNTGELF
TRBJ2-5 | many | TRBV3-1 | ASSSTETQY
TRBJ2-7 | . | TRBV29-1 | SVVIPGTSGLYEQY
TRBJ1-2 | many | TRBV24-1 | ATSDPGAGGIYT
TRBJ2-1 | many | TRBV6-2/TRBV6-3 | ASSYSDLGEQF
TRBJ1-2 | many | TRBV10-3 | AISDSSNYGYT
TRBJ2-7 | few | TRBV9 | ASSVGSGRAGYEQY
TRBJ1-1 | many | TRBV10-2 | ASSVAPEGTEAF
TRBJ2-2 | many | TRBV7-9 | ASSYDRASGELF
TRBJ2-7 | . | TRBV12-3/TRBV12-4 | ASRGRGQGATSGRNEQY
TRBJ2-1 | many | TRBV12-3/TRBV12-4 | ASRGDNEQF
TRBJ1-5 | many | TRBV6-1 | ASSQRQGANSNQPQH
TRBJ1-1 | few | TRBV7-9 | ASSQSTRGLRTEAF
TRBJ2-3 | many | TRBV20-1 | SARAGGGTDTQY
TRBJ2-5 | . | TRBV12-3/TRBV12-4 | ASSPGTEEETQY
TRBJ1-2 | many | TRBV7-9 | ASSRAGGGYT
TRBJ2-7 | many | TRBV19 | ASSLPSSYEQY
TRBJ2-1 | many | TRBV20-1 | SARTSGRGNEQF
TRBJ2-6 | many | TRBV29-1 | SAQEVYGANVLT
TRBJ2-1 | many | TRBV11-3 | ASSLRSLAPNEQF
TRBJ1-5 | few | TRBV20-1 | SASRGQGSKPQH
TRBJ1-6 | . | TRBV9 | ASSVGGTVGSPLH
TRBJ1-3 | . | TRBV15 | ATGPGFGNTIY
TRBJ2-7 | many | TRBV6-1 | ASRRGLNSYEQY
TRBJ2-3 | . | TRBV11-2 | ASSLKVRGDTQY
TRBJ1-2 | . | TRBV12-3/TRBV12-4 | ASSFGVAGTGYT
TRBJ1-5 | many | TRBV20-1 | SARYSNQPQH
TRBJ1-4 | many | TRBV2 | ASLTGFNEKLF
TRBJ1-4 | many | TRBV29-1 | SVRWNEKLF
TRBJ2-1 | many | TRBV20-1 | SAIVTGGHSSYNEQF
TRBJ1-2 | . | TRBV10-3 | AISAGTANYGYT
TRBJ1-4 | many | TRBV30 | AWKRDSNEKLF
TRBJ2-3 | few | TRBV20-1 | SAPPPFTDTQY
TRBJ1-1 | many | TRBV3-1 | ASSQGGASNTEAF
TRBJ2-7 | many | TRBV18 | ASSPRRTYEQY
TRBJ2-3 | . | TRBV24-1 | ATSDTGLAGADTQY
TRBJ2-7 | . | TRBV30 | AWSILGREQY
TRBJ2-1 | many | TRBV20-1 | SAPSLAGDSNNEQF
TRBJ2-1 | . | TRBV6-2/TRBV6-3 | ASNPNRAQGRYNEQF
TRBJ2-1 | many | TRBV7-2 | ASSLARRNEQF
TRBJ2-1 | many | TRBV2 | ASSLVLAGALISYNEQF
TRBJ1-5 | many | TRBV20-1 | SARDRRGFSNQPQH